The clone carrying this TCR beta chain rates as medium-sized. The data derive from a study of graft-versus-host responses after intestinal transplantation. Responders that carried the CFSE label, approximately 200,000 of them, were plated with approximately 200,000 irradiated, violet-dye-labeled stimulator cells. Sorted cells were CFSE-low CD3+CD4+ or CD3+CD8+ proliferating responders. The CDR3 spans 13 residues. Trimming cost V 6 bases and J 0 bases, with 6 bases left between them. From germline, CDR1 is LNHDA and CDR2 SQIVND (reference sequence). Generated by immunoSEQ multiplex PCR, the TCRdb table keeps only in-frame clones and is missing some. Here the sample spans approximately 8,700 clones, over 25% being singletons.

The chain carries TRBV19 and TRBJ1-5, with D unclear. This material consisted of alloreactive CD4+ T cells from a mixed lymphocyte reaction culture, taken before intestinal transplant. Subset noted: CFSE-low proliferating T cells sorted from roughly six-day pre-transplant mixed lymphocyte reaction (GvH or HvG direction). This TCR derives from a human patient who received an intestinal transplant. The CDR3 nucleotides read TGTGCCAGTAGAACTTATAGCAATCAGCCCCAGCATTTT. Protein sequence: CASRTYSNQPQHF.